The entry below describes one TCR beta chain. The CDR3 runs 12 residues. CDR1 is SGHKS, CDR2 YYEKEE, per germline (reference sequence). V was shortened by 4 bases and J by 5 bases, with 9 bases between the two germline ends. These data are taken from a study of preoperative IRX-2 immunotherapy in early breast cancer. Treatment noted: preoperative locoregional IRX-2 cytokine immunotherapy. Patients received preoperative, locoregional IRX-2 cytokine immunotherapy in a phase Ib study. TCRdb's table, derived via immunoSEQ multiplex PCR, lists solely in-frame clones and lacks some. The sample lists approximately 24,000 clones, around 89% seen once, with approximately 9.4% in the top ten.

The TCR comes from a human donor with breast cancer. The chain recombines TRBV5-5 with TRBJ1-2; no reliable D call. Material: tumor tissue, obtained after IRX-2 immunotherapy. For the CDR3, the DNA is TGTGCCAGCAGCCCGCAAGATTATGGCTACACCTTC. Residues: CASSPQDYGYTF.